Below, 29 T cell receptor beta chains from the same sample are listed, as sequenced in a study of cytomegalovirus exposure and HLA in healthy donors. The PCR made use of 60 Vbeta and 13 Jbeta primers. Profiling relied on immunoSEQ multiplex PCR, and the TCRdb table lists in-frame clones only, not all of them. The repertoire holds 200,000 to 250,000 clones, about 83% seen once, with 15% to 19% in the top ten. The sequencing sample was made of PBMCs. The source is a man in his forties or fifties in good health and CMV-seronegative.

This clone was recorded a few times. This rearrangement joins TRBV14 to TRBJ2-1; TRBD2 matches 13 bases. Germline V gives CDR1 SGHDN, CDR2 FVKESK. V lost 0 bases to trimming and J lost 10 bases; unmatched junction nucleotides: 6. The CDR3 covers 16 residues. Written as DNA, the CDR3 is TGTGCCAGCAGCCAAGAGAGGGGACTAGCGGGGATGGAGCAGTTCTTC. This encodes CASSQERGLAGMEQFF.

This clone was recorded a few times. The rearrangement links TRBV5-4 to TRBJ2-4, with D possibly matching TRBD1 (6 bases). V was clipped by 4 bases and J by 2 bases, with 13 bases between them. The CDR3 is made up of 15 amino acids. Germline assignment: CDR1 SGHNT and CDR2 YYREEE (reference sequence). CDR3 DNA sequence: TGTGCCAGCAGCCAAAACAGGGACCCCAAAAACATTCAGTACTTC. It yields the protein CASSQNRDPKNIQYF.

The chain recombines TRBV2 with TRBJ2-1, with a weak D call TRBD1 (6 bases). Looked up from germline, CDR1 is SNHLY and CDR2 is FYNNEI. CDR3 length: 12 residues. V gave up 6 bases and J gave up 7 bases, with 10 bases separating them. The CDR3 loop is CASSRTVNEQFF. CDR3 sequence (DNA): TGTGCCAGCAGCCGGACAGTTAATGAGCAGTTCTTC.

The V call is TRBV19, the J call TRBJ1-2, with 10 bases aligning to TRBD1. V gave up 4 bases and J gave up 3 bases; unmatched junction bases: 5. The CDR3 totals 15 residues. Germline V gene lookup returns CDR1 LNHDA and CDR2 SQIVND (reference sequence). For the CDR3, the DNA is TGTGCCAGTAGTAGCCTGGGACAGGGGCACTATGGCTACACCTTC. This encodes CASSSLGQGHYGYTF.

This chain uses TRBV19 with TRBJ2-5; D is perhaps TRBD2 (6 bases). Looked up from germline, CDR1 is LNHDA and CDR2 is SQIVND (reference sequence). Trimming removed 3 bases from V and 4 bases from J, with 18 bases in between. The length of the CDR3 is 16 residues. The CDR3 loop reads CASSISGGVRRETQYF. CDR3 sequence (DNA): TGTGCCAGTAGTATCTCGGGCGGGGTTAGGAGAGAGACCCAGTACTTC.

This clone was counted between two and nine times. The V and J genes are TRBV5-4 and TRBJ2-7; D perhaps matches TRBD2 (5 bases). From germline, CDR1 is SGHNT and CDR2 YYREEE (reference sequence). The CDR3 totals 17 residues. The V and J ends lost 0 bases and 2 bases respectively, with 18 bases between them. The CDR3 nucleotides read TGTGCCAGCAGCTTGGTTCTAGCCCCAGATCGCACCTACGAGCAGTACTTC. It specifies CASSLVLAPDRTYEQYF.

The J gene is TRBJ1-3, the V gene TRBV6-5; perhaps TRBD1 as D (6 bases). With 0 bases removed from V and 4 bases from J, the gap between germline ends came to 10 bases. This CDR3 spans 15 amino acids. Germline V gene data show CDR1 as MNHEY and CDR2 as SVGAGI. The CDR3 bases are TGTGCCAGCAGTTACTCGGACAGAAAAGGAAACACCATATATTTT. Its translation: CASSYSDRKGNTIYF.

This clone has more than one count but fewer than ten. The chain joins TRBV5-1 to TRBJ1-1, with a tentative D call TRBD1 (5 bases). Germline values: CDR1 SGHRS, CDR2 YFSETQ. Deletions cut 0 bases from V and 3 bases from J, with 15 bases between. This CDR3 spans 16 amino acids. This CDR3 reads CASSLGRGPLHTEAFF. CDR3 in DNA: TGCGCCAGCAGCTTGGGGAGGGGTCCCCTCCACACTGAAGCTTTCTTT.

The V gene is TRBV11-1, the J gene TRBJ2-1; 10 bases map to TRBD2. Germline lookup yields CDR1 SGHAT and CDR2 FQDESV (reference sequence). The CDR3 sequence is 17 residues long. The trim removed 8 bases at V and 5 bases at J, leaving 15 bases unmatched. This CDR3 is CASGNGARAGGDNEQFF. For the CDR3, the DNA is TGTGCCAGCGGCAACGGGGCTCGAGCGGGAGGGGACAATGAGCAGTTCTTC.

This rearrangement joins TRBV9 to TRBJ2-1; D remains ambiguous. This CDR3 comprises 13 residues. Germline V CDR1 and CDR2: SGDLS, YYNGEE. Trimming cost V 2 bases and J 8 bases, with 11 bases left between them. The CDR3 is CASSVHGSDEQFF. In DNA, the CDR3 is TGTGCCAGCAGCGTCCACGGGTCCGATGAGCAGTTCTTC.

The chain's CDR3 is CASSFTRGGRKTEAFF. Here the CDR3 DNA reads TGTGCCAGTAGTTTCACACGAGGAGGAAGAAAGACTGAAGCTTTCTTT. J is TRBJ1-1 and V is TRBV19; D unclear. From germline, CDR1 is LNHDA and CDR2 SQIVND (reference sequence). V lost 5 bases and J lost 5, with 21 bases in between. CDR3 length: 16 residues.

V and J are TRBV5-1 and TRBJ1-5, with TRBD1 as a possible D gene (5 bases). The CDR3 runs 13 residues. V was clipped by 0 bases and J by 6 bases, with 7 bases between them. Germline loops: CDR1 SGHRS, CDR2 YFSETQ. The CDR3 here is CASSLAGGQPQHF. In nucleotides, the CDR3 is TGCGCCAGCAGCTTGGCCGGGGGTCAGCCCCAGCATTTT.

Here the CDR3 reads CASSLQEGGGNTQYF. The DNA of the CDR3 is TGTGCCAGCAGCTTACAGGAAGGGGGAGGGAATACGCAGTATTTT. This chain uses TRBV7-2 with TRBJ2-3; D is possibly TRBD2 (7 bases). Germline CDR1 reads SGHTA; CDR2 reads FQGNSA. The V and J ends lost 2 bases and 7 bases respectively, with 16 bases between them. The CDR3 spans 15 residues.

This clone appeared a few times. The chain joins TRBV5-1 to TRBJ2-7, with D unclear. With 0 bases removed from V and 2 bases from J, the gap between germline ends came to 6 bases. Germline CDR1 reads SGHRS; CDR2 reads YFSETQ. The CDR3 runs 13 residues. CDR3 sequence (DNA): TGCGCCAGCAGCTTGGTTCTCGCCTACGAGCAGTACTTC. It specifies CASSLVLAYEQYF.

V usage is TRBV6-5 and J usage is TRBJ2-5, with 10 bases matching TRBD2. The CDR3 has 16 residues. Germline assignment: CDR1 MNHEY and CDR2 SVGAGI. V trimming: 0 bases; J trimming: 4 bases; junction bases outside the gene matches: 5. The CDR3 DNA is TGTGCCAGCAGTTACTCCCAGCGGGGGGGCAGAGAGACCCAGTACTTC. Translation gives CASSYSQRGGRETQYF.

Only a few counts were recorded for this clone. This chain connects TRBV13 to TRBJ2-3, with TRBD2 matching 9 bases. V was clipped by 5 bases and J by 4 bases; unmatched bases: 19. CDR3 length: 19 residues. Germline V gene data show CDR1 as PRHDT and CDR2 as FYEKMQ (reference sequence). The CDR3 region is CASSRGLARPGQAADTQYF. DNA of the CDR3: TGTGCCAGCAGCCGAGGACTAGCGCGACCCGGCCAGGCGGCAGATACGCAGTATTTT.

The chain has TRBV6-5 and TRBJ1-5, with 8 positions matching TRBD1. The CDR3 runs to 13 residues. Trimming took 7 bases from V and 4 from J; bases not matched to a gene: 3. CDR1 is MNHEY and CDR2 is SVGAGI in the germline V gene. The CDR3 region is CASKRTGNQPQHF. For the CDR3, the DNA is TGTGCCAGCAAACGGACAGGGAATCAGCCCCAGCATTTT.

The rearrangement joins TRBV29-1 to TRBJ2-7; D perhaps matches TRBD1 (6 bases). The CDR3 is 13 residues long. Germline CDR1 reads SQVTM; CDR2 reads ANQGSEA. The V end was cut by 8 bases, the J end by 3 bases, with 17 bases between. The CDR3 spells CSLVGGWDYEQYF. The CDR3 DNA sequence: TGCAGCCTGGTTGGGGGCTGGGACTACGAGCAGTACTTC.

V usage is TRBV27 and J usage is TRBJ1-6; weak D call: TRBD1 (6 bases). V lost 6 bases and J lost 0, with 12 bases in between. The CDR3 is 16 amino acids. CDR1 and CDR2 from the germline V gene are MNHEY and SMNVEV (reference sequence). CDR3 region: CASRWTESSYNSPLHF. In DNA form, the CDR3 reads TGTGCCAGCAGGTGGACAGAAAGCTCCTATAATTCACCCCTCCACTTT.

This clone was counted once. The chain couples TRBV6-1 to TRBJ2-7; D not certain. The CDR3 is 12 residues long. The V gene lost 6 bases and the J gene lost 9 bases, with 15 bases spanning the gap. The germline gives CDR1 MNHNS, CDR2 SASEGT. The CDR3 is CASSVLQSAQYF. The CDR3 DNA follows: TGTGCCAGCAGCGTATTACAGTCCGCGCAGTACTTC.

The DNA of the CDR3 is TGTGCCAGCAGTCCGATACTAGCGGGACTTGGCAATGAGCAGTTCTTC. Translated, it gives CASSPILAGLGNEQFF. The chain is built from TRBV28 and TRBJ2-1; 10 positions agree with TRBD2. The J segment lost 6 bases and the V segment lost 5 bases, leaving 10 bases of the junction unmatched. This CDR3 contains 16 residues. In germline, CDR1 is MDHEN, CDR2 SYDVKM.

The chain joins TRBV19 to TRBJ2-7; 9 bases are shared with TRBD1. There are 16 residues in the CDR3. Germline V gene data show CDR1 as LNHDA and CDR2 as SQIVND (reference sequence). V shed 2 bases, J shed 2 bases, and the junction held 7 bases outside the gene matches. The CDR3 coding sequence is TGTGCCAGTAGTATAAGGGCGGGACAGGGTACCTACGAGCAGTACTTC. Amino acid sequence: CASSIRAGQGTYEQYF. Variable domain in full (rest from reference TRBV19 and TRBJ2-7): DGGITQSPKYLFRKEGQNVTLSCEQNLNHDAMYWYRQDPGQGLRLIYYSQIVNDFQKGDIAEGYSVSREKKESFPLTVTSAQKNPTAFYLCASSIRAGQGTYEQYFGPGTRLTVT.

The table lists this clone with a few counts. CDR3 loop: CASSFGRGNTIYF. The CDR3 nucleotides are TGTGCCAGCAGCTTTGGTCGGGGAAACACCATATATTTT. The genes are TRBV7-3 and TRBJ1-3; no clear D. V lost 3 bases and J 4 bases, leaving 7 bases between the germline ends. CDR3 length: 13 amino acids. Looked up from germline, CDR1 is SGHTA and CDR2 is FQGTGA.

This chain joins TRBV18 and TRBJ2-7, with D maybe TRBD1 (6 bases). The CDR3 totals 14 residues. Germline loops: CDR1 KGHSH, CDR2 LQKENI. Trimming removed 0 bases at V and 6 bases at J, with 12 bases between. The CDR3 reads CASSPPDRKGEQYF. The DNA of the CDR3 is TGTGCCAGCTCACCACCGGACAGAAAGGGCGAGCAGTACTTC.

This clone was counted once. The J gene is TRBJ2-2, the V gene TRBV11-2, with 9 bases fitting TRBD2. The germline V gene encodes CDR1 SGHAT and CDR2 FQNNGV. Losses at the gene ends were 4 bases for V and 7 bases for J; bases not matched to a gene: 13. The CDR3 has 17 amino acids. Written as DNA, the CDR3 is TGTGCCAGCAGCTCGCTTGGGTCGCGGGAGGGTGTCGGGGAGCTGTTTTTT. This codes for CASSSLGSREGVGELFF.

This chain joins TRBV12-5 and TRBJ2-1; D not resolved. The CDR3 length is 16 residues. Germline V gene data show CDR1 as LGHNT and CDR2 as FRNRAP. V was clipped by 1 base and J by 4 bases, with 14 bases between them. The CDR3 sequence is CASGLGRFGGYNEQFF. CDR3 bases: TGTGCTAGTGGTTTGGGTCGGTTCGGCGGATACAATGAGCAGTTCTTC.

V and J are TRBV2 and TRBJ2-2; possibly TRBD2 for D (7 bases). Germline V gene data show CDR1 as SNHLY and CDR2 as FYNNEI. V was cut by 1 base and J by 4 bases, with 13 bases left in between. The CDR3 runs to 16 residues. For the CDR3, the DNA is TGTGCCAGCAGTGAAGTTGGGGGGGCGGGCACCGGGGAGCTGTTTTTT. Translation: CASSEVGGAGTGELFF.

The rearrangement links TRBV6-5 to TRBJ1-1; D is ambiguous. From germline, CDR1 is MNHEY and CDR2 SVGAGI. CDR3 length equals 12 residues. Trimming cost V 10 bases and J 5 bases, with 14 bases left between them. The CDR3: CATLPRGTEAFF. In nucleotides, the CDR3 is TGTGCCACTCTGCCCCGCGGGACTGAAGCTTTCTTT.

The chain joins TRBV19 to TRBJ1-2, with a weak D call TRBD1 (5 bases). The germline V and J ends were trimmed by 3 bases and 5 bases, with 13 bases remaining between them. CDR1 is LNHDA, CDR2 SQIVND, per germline (reference sequence). The CDR3 length is 14 residues. The CDR3 is CASSMAGGPYGYTF. The CDR3 DNA sequence: TGTGCCAGTAGTATGGCCGGGGGACCTTATGGCTACACCTTC.